These T cell receptor beta chains were read from a single sample in a study of T cells in Graves' hyperthyroidism and ophthalmopathy. TCRdb ran MiXCR on the multiplex PCR reads and lists one entry per CDR3 protein. The sample yields around 620,000 distinct CDR3 sequences, around 15% seen once. What was sequenced was blood. All receptors derive from a woman in her thirties with Graves' hyperthyroidism. Both conserved end residues are part of each CDR3. The order of the fields is J gene, V gene, clone size, D gene, CDR3 DNA, CDR3 protein. D genes are given only for firm matches. Expanded clones are given a class, and other clones once, few, many or no size at all.

>TRBJ2-7|TRBV7-2|many|TRBD1
TGTGCCAGCAGCCCAGCCCCCGGGACAGGGATCGACGAGCAGTACTTC
CASSPAPGTGIDEQYF
>TRBJ2-3|TRBV4-1|-|TRBD2
TGCGCCAGCAGCCAAGCTCCGAGGGGACTAGCGAGCACAGATACGCAGTATTTT
CASSQAPRGLASTDTQYF
>TRBJ2-1|TRBV3-1|few|TRBD2
TGTGCCAGCAGCCAAGATCCGGGACTAGCGGGCAGGAATGAGCAGTTCTTC
CASSQDPGLAGRNEQFF
>TRBJ2-7|TRBV7-9|-|TRBD2
TGTGCCAGCAGCTTAAGCGGGAGTCTCCACGAGCAGTACTTC
CASSLSGSLHEQYF
>TRBJ2-7|TRBV11-2|many|-
TGTGCCAGCAGCCAGAGACAGGGAGGTAGGAACGAGCAGTACTTC
CASSQRQGGRNEQYF
>TRBJ2-2|TRBV7-3|many|-
TGTGCCAGCACCCCGACCGGCGGAGGCGGGGAGCTGTTTTTT
CASTPTGGGGELFF
>TRBJ2-1|TRBV20-1|few|-
TGCAGTGCTAGAGATAGGGTCTCCGGGAATGAGCAGTTCTTC
CSARDRVSGNEQFF
>TRBJ2-3|TRBV20-1|-|TRBD2
TGCAGTGCTAGACTCAGAGAACCGGGACTAGCGGGGTCTACGCAGTATTTT
CSARLREPGLAGSTQYF
>TRBJ1-1|TRBV3-1|few|-
TGTGCCAGCAGCCGCGGACGGATGAACACTGAAGCTTTCTTT
CASSRGRMNTEAFF
>TRBJ2-3|TRBV20-1|many|TRBD2
TGCAGTGCCACTAGCGCTGACACAGATACGCAGTATTTT
CSATSADTDTQYF
>TRBJ2-5|TRBV5-6|-|TRBD1
TGTGCCAGCAGCTTACCCGGGACAGGGGCGGAGGAGACCCAGTACTTC
CASSLPGTGAEETQYF
>TRBJ2-1|TRBV13|-|-
TGTGCCAGCAGAGCTAGCTCCCACAATGAGCAGTTCTTC
CASRASSHNEQFF
>TRBJ1-4|TRBV7-9|-|TRBD1
TGTGCCAGCAGCCACGAGACAGGGATGCGAAAACTGTTTTTT
CASSHETGMRKLFF
>TRBJ2-2|TRBV6-2/TRBV6-3|-|-
TGTGCCAGCAGTTTATCCGGGGCCCCAACCGGGGAGCTGTTTTTT
CASSLSGAPTGELFF
>TRBJ1-2|TRBV20-1|-|-
TGCAGTGCTGGGGGGGCGTCCGGCTACACCTTC
CSAGGASGYTF
>TRBJ1-5|TRBV6-2/TRBV6-3|many|-
TGTGCCAGCAGTCTAGGACAGATAAATCAGCCCCAGCATTTT
CASSLGQINQPQHF
>TRBJ2-2|TRBV20-1|once|TRBD1
TGCAGTGCTAGAGATCGCAGGACAGGGAACACCGGGGAGCTGTTTTTT
CSARDRRTGNTGELFF
>TRBJ2-5|TRBV18|many|-
TGTGCCAGCTCACCACCGGGGCTCCAAGAGACCCAGTACTTC
CASSPPGLQETQYF
>TRBJ2-1|TRBV27|few|TRBD2
TGTGCCAGCAGTTTGTCCCTCGCGGCGGGGGGGGGCTCCTACAATGAGCAGTTCTTC
CASSLSLAAGGGSYNEQFF
>TRBJ2-1|TRBV4-3|-|TRBD2
TGCGCCAGCAGCCAAGGGTTTACTAGCGGGAGCAATGAGCAGTTCTTC
CASSQGFTSGSNEQFF
>TRBJ1-2|TRBV6-2/TRBV6-3|few|-
TGTGCCAGCAGTGGACAGCCCTTCAATGGCTACACCTTC
CASSGQPFNGYTF
>TRBJ1-2|TRBV28|-|TRBD1
TGTGCCAGCAGTTTACTCCCGGGACAGGGGGGCGGCTACACCTTC
CASSLLPGQGGGYTF
>TRBJ2-1|TRBV27|-|-
TGTGCCAGCAGTTTCCCCGGGACCTACAATGAGCAGTTCTTC
CASSFPGTYNEQFF
>TRBJ1-4|TRBV5-1|-|-
TGCGCCAGCAGCTTGTTTACTAATGAAAAACTGTTTTTT
CASSLFTNEKLFF
>TRBJ1-2|TRBV28|-|-
TGTGCCAGCAGTTTACAAGACAGAACTAACTATGGCTACACCTTC
CASSLQDRTNYGYTF
>TRBJ2-5|TRBV2|-|-
TGTGCCAGCGACCGTCAAGAGACCCAGTACTTC
CASDRQETQYF
>TRBJ1-1|TRBV6-1|many|-
TGTGCCAGCATGGCGTTTGGCACTGGGGGCCTGAACACTGAAGCTTTCTTT
CASMAFGTGGLNTEAFF
>TRBJ2-1|TRBV10-3|-|-
TGTGCCATCAGTGAGTTTCAGGGGAATGAGCAGTTCTTC
CAISEFQGNEQFF
>TRBJ2-1|TRBV2|many|-
TGTGCCAGCAGCCCCCCTCGGGGTGGGCAGTTCTTC
CASSPPRGGQFF
>TRBJ2-1|TRBV7-9|many|-
TGTGCCAGCATCTGGGGGTATGAGCAGTTCTTC
CASIWGYEQFF
>TRBJ2-6|TRBV12-3/TRBV12-4|-|-
TGTGCCAGCAGTTTTGTTGGGTGGGGGGCCAACGTCCTGACTTTC
CASSFVGWGANVLTF
>TRBJ2-5|TRBV20-1|many|TRBD2
TGCAGTGGAGAGGCTAGCGGGGGATCCTACCAAGAGACCCAGTACTTC
CSGEASGGSYQETQYF